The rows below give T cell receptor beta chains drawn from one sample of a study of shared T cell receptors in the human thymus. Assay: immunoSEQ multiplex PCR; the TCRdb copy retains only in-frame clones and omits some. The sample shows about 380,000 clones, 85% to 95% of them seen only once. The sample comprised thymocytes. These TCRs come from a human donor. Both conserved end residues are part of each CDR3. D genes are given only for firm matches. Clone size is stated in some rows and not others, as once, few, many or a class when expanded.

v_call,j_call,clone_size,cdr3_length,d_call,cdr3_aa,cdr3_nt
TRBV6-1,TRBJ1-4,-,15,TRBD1,CASSSPGQEIEKLFF,TGTGCCAGCAGTTCGCCGGGACAGGAGATTGAAAAACTGTTTTTT
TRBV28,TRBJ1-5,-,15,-,CASNLTRPGTQPQHF,TGTGCCAGCAACCTAACTCGGCCGGGGACTCAGCCCCAGCATTTT
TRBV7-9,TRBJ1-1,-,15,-,CASSRDRTAYTEAFF,TGTGCCAGCAGCCGTGATAGGACAGCCTACACTGAAGCTTTCTTT
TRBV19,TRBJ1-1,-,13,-,CASTSVRGTEAFF,TGTGCCAGTACCTCGGTGAGGGGCACTGAAGCTTTCTTT
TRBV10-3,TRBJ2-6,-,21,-,CAISEDSRDTIPSSGANVLTF,TGTGCCATCAGTGAGGACTCCCGGGACACTATACCGAGCTCTGGGGCCAACGTCCTGACTTTC
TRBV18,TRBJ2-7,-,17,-,CASSPPRMGDHSYEQYF,TGTGCCAGCTCACCACCGCGAATGGGTGATCACTCCTACGAGCAGTACTTC
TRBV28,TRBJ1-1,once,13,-,CASSGGEHPEAFF,TGTGCCAGCAGTGGGGGTGAGCACCCTGAAGCTTTCTTT
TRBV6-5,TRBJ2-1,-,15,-,CASRYRDHRDGEQFF,TGTGCCAGCAGGTACCGGGACCACAGAGACGGTGAGCAGTTCTTC
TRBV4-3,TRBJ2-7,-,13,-,CASSQDRREEQYF,TGCGCCAGCAGCCAAGATCGTCGCGAGGAGCAGTACTTC
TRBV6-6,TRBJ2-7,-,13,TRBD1,CASSLDRAYEQYF,TGTGCCAGCAGTTTGGACAGGGCCTACGAGCAGTACTTC
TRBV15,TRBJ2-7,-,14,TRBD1,CATSSDRGCHEQYF,TGTGCCACCAGTTCGGACAGGGGCTGCCACGAGCAGTACTTC
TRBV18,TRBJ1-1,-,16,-,CASLGLRHGKNTEAFF,TGTGCCAGCTTGGGGCTGAGACATGGAAAGAACACTGAAGCTTTCTTT
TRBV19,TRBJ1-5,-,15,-,CASSIPRQTNQPQHF,TGTGCCAGTAGTATACCAAGACAGACCAATCAGCCCCAGCATTTT
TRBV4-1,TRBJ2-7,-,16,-,CASSQEGRQGLYEQYF,TGCGCCAGCAGCCAAGAAGGTAGGCAGGGACTTTACGAGCAGTACTTC
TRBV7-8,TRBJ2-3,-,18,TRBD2,CASSCTLVWREGIDTQYF,TGTGCCAGCAGCTGTACCTTAGTGTGGCGGGAGGGGATAGATACGCAGTATTTT
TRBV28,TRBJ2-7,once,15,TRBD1,CASRLPGQGSYEQYF,TGTGCCAGCAGGCTTCCGGGACAGGGGTCGTACGAGCAGTACTTC
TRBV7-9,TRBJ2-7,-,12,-,CASSFRGSEQYF,TGTGCCAGCAGCTTCCGGGGCTCAGAGCAGTACTTC
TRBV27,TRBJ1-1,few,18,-,CASSSRRHPYSLNTEAFF,TGTGCCAGCAGTTCCCGACGACATCCTTACTCCTTGAACACTGAAGCTTTCTTT
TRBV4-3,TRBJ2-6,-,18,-,CASSQEGPSRRGANVLTF,TGCGCCAGCAGCCAAGAAGGTCCGTCCAGGAGGGGGGCCAACGTCCTGACTTTC
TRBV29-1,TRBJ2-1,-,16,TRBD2,CSVEVPTSGRSYEQFF,TGCAGCGTTGAAGTCCCCACTAGCGGGAGGTCGTATGAGCAGTTCTTC
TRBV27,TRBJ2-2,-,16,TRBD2,CASSETSGTDTGELFF,TGTGCCAGCAGCGAAACTAGCGGGACAGACACCGGGGAGCTGTTTTTT